The T cell receptor beta chain under discussion was sequenced for a study of T cells in localized non-small cell lung cancer (dated by TCRdb to about 2020). For context, the study as a whole: The study examined T cell repertoires in 200 to 300 patients with early-stage NSCLC and compared tumors with uninvolved tumor-adjacent lungs. The cohort consisted of approximately 240 treatment-naive NSCLC patients whose localized lung tumors had been resected. A mean age of around 69 years was recorded for the NSCLC patients, of whom 129 were male and about 100 were female.

At diagnosis, peripheral blood, uninvolved tumor-adjacent lung and tumor were collected and stored as a combination of fresh-frozen and FFPE material. For TCR repertoire profiling, blood samples were analyzed as peripheral blood mononuclear cells. The immunoSEQ Assay was used to sequence TCR beta CDR3 regions from DNA. The study's processing was this. To compute T cell density, TCR beta template counts were normalized to usable DNA, which was estimated by amplifying housekeeping genes. Richness was estimated with the preseqR package, extrapolating to 400,000 templates for PBMC samples and 120,000 templates for tissue samples. Clonality was defined as one minus Pielou's evenness. Tissue-enriched TCRs were identified through differential abundance testing performed on productive amino-acid clonotypes, with a minimum total count of 5 and an alpha of 0.1. The Jaccard Index and the Morisita Overlap Index were used to quantify repertoire overlap between compartments. GLIPH grouped TCR beta CDR3s together with public tetramer-defined viral CDR3s, and a viral motif had to include at least three viral sequences and also show V-gene enrichment. TCRdb's version of the immuneACCESS table is confined to in-frame rearrangements and falls short of the full clone set. An unresolved V gene accounts for under half of the shortfall where checked; the remainder is of unknown origin. Clone size and V and J calls were adopted from that table, with D and trimming inferred from the DNA. The sample data list roughly 40,000 clones, and about 83% of these were observed just once. Of the sample, around 7.9% is held by the ten largest clones.

Broader findings and caveats from the paper: Because multi-region tumor sequencing was not done, intratumor heterogeneity could not be ruled out. A median of around 57 of the top 100 tumor clones were detected in paired uninvolved adjacent lung, and around 30 of these tumor clones were also found among the top 100 clones of the paired uninvolved adjacent lung. Uninvolved tumor-adjacent lung showed the highest T cell clonality, higher than tumor, which suggests more focused antigenic responses in the uninvolved tumor-adjacent lung. Higher T cell density in blood was associated with longer overall survival, whereas higher clonality in adjacent lung was associated with shorter survival. Because the study design was exploratory, TCR variables were selected using unadjusted p-values without false-discovery rate correction.

Looking up the germline V gene (reference sequence) yields CDR1 MNHEY and CDR2 SMNVEV. From cysteine to phenylalanine, the CDR3 is 16 amino acids long. CDR3 DNA is the only sequence kept; it has 48 bases, read in frame from the first base. V is cut by 3 bases and J by 1 base, and the space between the germline ends is 15 bases. With regard to this clone: No antigen is known for it. No base quality information exists; no much larger clone differs at one position.

The sequence came from a man aged 35 to 69 with stage II lung adenocarcinoma. Recombination joined TRBV27 with TRBJ1-1; tentative D gene TRBD1, with 5 bases matching. Sequenced here: PBMCs, sampled before any cancer treatment. The DNA sequence is given as TGTGCCAGCAGTTTCACCACCGGGACGGGGAACACTGAAGCTTTCTTT. Its protein product is CASSFTTGTGNTEAFF.